These T cell receptor beta chains were read from a single sample in a study of blood T cells in healthy people across ages. Each CDR3 protein gets one entry after TCRdb re-called the 5' RACE reads with MiXCR. In the table there are under 2 million distinct CDR3 sequences, around 35% of which are singletons. The sample comprised blood. The receptors derive from a young woman in good health. The CDR3 runs from the conserved cysteine through the conserved F or W. The D gene is left open where the match is weak. Size tells how often a clone was seen (once, few, many) or the class of an expanded clone, and some rows leave it out.

. | TRBJ1-5 | TRBV18 | many | CASSPGDQPQHF | TGTGCCAGCAGCCCAGGGGATCAGCCCCAGCATTTT
. | TRBJ1-1 | TRBV12-3/TRBV12-4 | . | CASSLRQLNTEAFF | TGTGCCAGCAGTTTAAGACAGCTGAACACTGAAGCTTTCTTT
. | TRBJ2-4 | TRBV29-1 | . | CSVEDTSNTWVNIQYF | TGCAGCGTTGAAGATACGTCCAATACTTGGGTCAACATTCAGTACTTC
TRBD2 | TRBJ2-7 | TRBV6-5 | few | CASSGTRTREQYF | TGTGCCAGCAGCGGGACTAGGACGCGCGAGCAGTACTTC
TRBD2 | TRBJ2-3 | TRBV29-1 | . | CGVAAGTSRSTDTQYF | TGCGGCGTTGCGGCAGGGACTAGCAGGAGTACAGATACGCAGTATTTT
. | TRBJ1-2 | TRBV10-3 | . | CAISEGRGEGYGYTF | TGTGCCATCAGTGAGGGGAGGGGCGAGGGATATGGCTACACCTTC
. | TRBJ2-3 | TRBV20-1 | . | CSARDLGSQGGTDTQYF | TGCAGTGCTAGAGATCTCGGGAGCCAGGGGGGCACAGATACGCAGTATTTT
TRBD1 | TRBJ1-1 | TRBV6-5 | . | CASSYPIRQGAVNLEAFF | TGTGCCAGCAGTTACCCGATCAGACAGGGGGCAGTGAACCTTGAAGCTTTCTTT
. | TRBJ2-3 | TRBV20-1 | . | CSAGGLEGLTDTQYF | TGCAGTGCGGGGGGACTTGAGGGTCTCACAGATACGCAGTATTTT
. | TRBJ2-5 | TRBV12-3/TRBV12-4 | . | CASSLAGETRYF | TGTGCCAGCAGCTTAGCTGGGGAGACCCGGTACTTC
TRBD1 | TRBJ2-7 | TRBV27 | few | CASTLTGTGTYEQYF | TGTGCCAGCACTCTCACCGGGACAGGGACCTACGAGCAGTACTTC
. | TRBJ2-7 | TRBV9 | . | CASSVVDQSYEQYF | TGTGCCAGCAGCGTAGTCGACCAGAGTTACGAGCAGTACTTC
. | TRBJ1-5 | TRBV20-1 | . | CSAREDSNQPQHF | TGCAGTGCTAGAGAGGATAGCAATCAGCCCCAGCATTTT
TRBD1 | TRBJ2-7 | TRBV7-9 | . | CAGSLVGTGGYEQYF | TGTGCCGGCAGCTTAGTTGGGACAGGGGGCTACGAGCAGTACTTC
TRBD2 | TRBJ2-3 | TRBV6-4 | . | CASKVSGGAADTQYF | TGTGCCAGCAAGGTATCCGGGGGGGCCGCAGATACGCAGTATTTT
. | TRBJ2-6 | TRBV27 | few | CASTLEGPGANVLTF | TGTGCCAGCACTCTCGAGGGTCCGGGGGCCAACGTCCTGACTTTC
TRBD2 | TRBJ2-7 | TRBV20-1 | many | CSAGLVRSYEQYF | TGCAGTGCTGGACTAGTAAGGTCCTACGAGCAGTACTTC
. | TRBJ2-3 | TRBV4-1 | . | CASSQEGGPGDTQYF | TGCGCCAGCAGCCAAGAAGGGGGTCCTGGAGATACGCAGTATTTT
. | TRBJ2-3 | TRBV24-1 | many | CATRRPTYILPSTDTQYF | TGTGCCACCAGACGCCCGACCTACATCCTCCCTAGCACAGATACGCAGTATTTT
TRBD2 | TRBJ2-5 | TRBV6-1 | . | CASSDPPGLTQETQYF | TGTGCCAGCAGTGATCCTCCGGGACTAACGCAAGAGACCCAGTACTTC
TRBD2 | TRBJ2-7 | TRBV29-1 | . | CSVEGFSGAGGLGEQYF | TGCAGCGTTGAAGGGTTCAGTGGAGCGGGGGGCCTGGGTGAGCAGTACTTC
. | TRBJ1-1 | TRBV12-3/TRBV12-4 | . | CASSLAGPLGAFF | TGTGCCAGCAGTTTAGCGGGACCCTTGGGAGCTTTCTTT
. | TRBJ2-2 | TRBV25-1 | . | CASRQIGELFF | TGTGCCAGCCGACAGATTGGGGAGCTGTTTTTT
TRBD1 | TRBJ2-3 | TRBV6-1 | . | CASSQTGGTTDTQYF | TGTGCCAGCAGCCAAACAGGGGGCACCACAGATACGCAGTATTTT
. | TRBJ2-3 | TRBV6-1 | . | CASGTGGRGSGLTGTPADTQYF | TGTGCCAGCGGGACGGGGGGCAGGGGGAGTGGACTGACAGGGACCCCCGCGGATACGCAGTATTTT
. | TRBJ2-4 | TRBV5-1 | many | CASSLELAKNIQYF | TGCGCCAGCAGCTTGGAGCTGGCCAAAAACATTCAGTACTTC
TRBD1 | TRBJ2-1 | TRBV10-3 | many | CAISESRNRGDEQFF | TGTGCCATCAGTGAGTCTCGGAACAGGGGCGATGAGCAGTTCTTC
TRBD1 | TRBJ2-2 | TRBV9 | . | CASSVGSGTGGNTGELFF | TGTGCCAGCAGCGTAGGCTCCGGGACAGGGGGTAACACCGGGGAGCTGTTTTTT
TRBD1 | TRBJ2-1 | TRBV5-1 | . | CASSLGQGIDEQFF | TGCGCCAGCAGCTTGGGACAGGGTATCGATGAGCAGTTCTTC
. | TRBJ1-5 | TRBV6-5 | . | CASSRPNQPQHF | TGTGCCAGCAGCCGACCCAATCAGCCCCAGCATTTT
. | TRBJ2-7 | TRBV2 | . | CASTVELSGHPYEQYF | TGTGCCAGCACCGTTGAGTTATCTGGACACCCCTACGAGCAGTACTTC
. | TRBJ2-1 | TRBV27 | . | CASSLAGRLAYNEQFF | TGTGCCAGCAGCCTTGCGGGGAGACTAGCCTACAATGAGCAGTTCTTC
TRBD1 | TRBJ2-5 | TRBV28 | . | CASSRTGTVNHGQYF | TGTGCCAGCAGCCGTACCGGGACAGTAAACCACGGGCAGTACTTC
TRBD1 | TRBJ2-3 | TRBV15 | . | CATSRDQGQIGDTQYF | TGTGCCACCAGCAGAGATCAGGGACAGATAGGGGATACGCAGTATTTT
. | TRBJ2-4 | TRBV11-2 | . | CASSSLSGTSANIQYF | TGTGCCAGCAGCTCCCTGTCAGGGACGTCTGCAAACATTCAGTACTTC
. | TRBJ1-5 | TRBV12-3/TRBV12-4 | few | CASSSQINQPQHF | TGTGCCAGCAGCTCACAAATAAATCAGCCCCAGCATTTT
TRBD1 | TRBJ1-4 | TRBV9 | once | CSSSVQGASEKLFF | TGTTCCAGCAGCGTACAGGGGGCTAGCGAAAAACTGTTTTTT
TRBD1 | TRBJ1-1 | TRBV2 | . | CASSGTGGETEAFF | TGTGCCAGCAGTGGTACAGGGGGCGAGACTGAAGCTTTCTTT
. | TRBJ1-1 | TRBV10-3 | . | CAISERRGGETFF | TGTGCCATCAGTGAGAGGAGGGGAGGCGAGACTTTCTTT
. | TRBJ1-6 | TRBV20-1 | . | CSARDIAGTLNSPLHF | TGCAGTGCTAGAGATATTGCCGGGACGCTGAATTCACCCCTCCACTTT
TRBD1 | TRBJ2-7 | TRBV6-5 | many | CASSIRQGRNYEQYF | TGTGCCAGCAGCATCCGACAGGGTCGGAACTACGAGCAGTACTTC
. | TRBJ1-2 | TRBV7-9 | many | CASSLVQPGGYTF | TGTGCCAGCAGCTTAGTGCAGCCCGGTGGCTACACCTTC
TRBD1 | TRBJ2-7 | TRBV3-1 | . | CASSHNRGCSEQYF | TGTGCCAGCAGCCACAACAGGGGGTGCAGCGAGCAGTACTTC
TRBD1 | TRBJ2-3 | TRBV11-2 | . | CASSFGQGGTRWQYF | TGTGCCAGCAGCTTCGGACAGGGTGGGACCCGATGGCAGTATTTT
. | TRBJ2-7 | TRBV11-1 | few | CASSFDREPTHEQYF | TGTGCCAGCAGCTTTGACCGTGAACCTACTCACGAGCAGTACTTC
. | TRBJ2-7 | TRBV7-8 | . | CASSLESRDGENNEQYF | TGTGCCAGCAGCTTAGAGAGCCGAGACGGGGAAAACAATGAGCAGTACTTC
. | TRBJ2-1 | TRBV10-3 | few | CAISNQGNEQFF | TGTGCCATCAGTAATCAGGGCAATGAGCAGTTCTTC
. | TRBJ2-3 | TRBV10-3 | . | CAIATQGGPTQYF | TGTGCCATCGCAACGCAGGGAGGTCCTACGCAGTATTTT
TRBD2 | TRBJ2-1 | TRBV7-3 | . | CASSSGLATNNEQFF | TGTGCCAGCAGCTCGGGACTAGCGACAAACAATGAGCAGTTCTTC
. | TRBJ1-2 | TRBV3-1 | . | CASNQDSARGGYTF | TGTGCCAGCAACCAAGATAGTGCCAGAGGTGGCTACACCTTC
. | TRBJ2-4 | TRBV11-2 | few | CASSLTPGAKNIQYF | TGTGCCAGCAGCTTGACACCCGGGGCCAAAAACATTCAGTACTTC
TRBD2 | TRBJ2-1 | TRBV5-1 | . | CASSRTSGIGGINEQFF | TGCGCCAGCAGCCGGACTAGCGGTATCGGCGGGATCAATGAGCAGTTCTTC
TRBD2 | TRBJ2-1 | TRBV20-1 | few | CSAAETSSYNEQFF | TGCAGTGCCGCCGAGACTAGCAGTTACAATGAGCAGTTCTTC
. | TRBJ1-1 | TRBV4-1 | . | CASSQAGGIEAFF | TGCGCCAGCAGCCAAGCCGGAGGGATAGAGGCTTTCTTT
. | TRBJ2-1 | TRBV29-1 | few | CSVGARRNERFF | TGCAGCGTTGGGGCCAGACGTAATGAGCGGTTCTTC
. | TRBJ2-7 | TRBV29-1 | many | CSVDVGRGDEQYF | TGCAGCGTTGACGTCGGCAGGGGGGACGAGCAGTACTTC
. | TRBJ2-2 | TRBV9 | . | CASTNHGQTGTGELFF | TGTGCCAGCACCAACCACGGACAGACGGGAACCGGGGAGCTGTTTTTT
TRBD1 | TRBJ2-1 | TRBV5-1 | few | CASSLGQLYEQFF | TGCGCCAGCAGCCTGGGACAGCTCTATGAGCAGTTCTTC
TRBD2 | TRBJ2-7 | TRBV3-1 | few | CASSYLAGGPQYEQYF | TGTGCCAGCAGCTACCTAGCGGGAGGGCCTCAATACGAGCAGTACTTC